The T cell receptor beta chain described here comes from a study of blood T cell repertoires in COVID-19. Profiled with immunoSEQ multiplex PCR; TCRdb holds only in-frame clones, not every one. Altogether approximately 98,000 clones are present, about four fifths being singletons, with the ten largest covering 4% to 5%. The CDR3 has 11 amino acids. Trimming removed 8 bases at V and 1 base at J, with 3 bases between. Germline V gene sequence: CDR1 SGHNT, CDR2 YENEEA. The receptor was derived from a woman in her 70s with acute or convalescent COVID-19. V gene TRBV11-3 combines with J gene TRBJ1-5; D is unresolved. Specimen: peripheral blood. The CDR3 here is CASRSNQPQHF. The CDR3 DNA reads TGTGCCAGCCGGAGCAATCAGCCCCAGCATTTT.